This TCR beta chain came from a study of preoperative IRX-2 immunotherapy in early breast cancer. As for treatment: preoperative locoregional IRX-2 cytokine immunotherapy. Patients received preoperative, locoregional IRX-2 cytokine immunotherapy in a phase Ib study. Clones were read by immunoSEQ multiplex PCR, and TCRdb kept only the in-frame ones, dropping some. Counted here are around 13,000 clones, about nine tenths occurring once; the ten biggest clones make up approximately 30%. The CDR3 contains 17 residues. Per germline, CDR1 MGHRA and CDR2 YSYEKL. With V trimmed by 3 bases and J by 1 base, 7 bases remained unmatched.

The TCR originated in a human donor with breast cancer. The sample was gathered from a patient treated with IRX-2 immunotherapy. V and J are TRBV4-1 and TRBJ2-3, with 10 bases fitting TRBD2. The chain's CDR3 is CASSQEAGGGGTDTQYF. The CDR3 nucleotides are TGCGCCAGCAGCCAGGAAGCGGGGGGGGGCGGCACAGATACGCAGTATTTT.